The T cell receptor beta chain under discussion was sequenced for a study of CD8+ T cells in alopecia areata. Study outcomes and limitations: Scalp sample sequencing also detects resident alphabeta T cells of normal skin.

RNA was extracted and reverse transcribed into cDNA as the sequencing template. The data were produced by immunoSEQ multiplex PCR, yet TCRdb's version contains in-frame clones alone and is incomplete. The sample records approximately 150,000 clones, about 85% being singletons. Concerning this clone: The antigen is undetermined.

Sample treatment: oral pan-JAK inhibitor, 5-10 mg twice daily. Cell sorting was applied to PBMCs, and CD4+ and CD8+ T cells were collected. The receptor's source is a human donor with alopecia areata. The sample here was CD8+ T cells sorted from blood, taken at week 4, from a patient treated with tofacitinib.

The CDR3 is CASKPANTEAFF. In DNA form, the CDR3 reads TGTGCCAGCAAACCGGCGAACACTGAAGCTTTCTTT. J is TRBJ1-1 and V is TRBV27; no clear D gene. The CDR3 covers 12 residues. Germline lookup yields CDR1 MNHEY and CDR2 SMNVEV (reference sequence). Trimming removed 7 bases from V and 1 base from J, with 7 bases in between.